This passage covers 23 T cell receptor beta chains from one sample sequenced in a study of cytomegalovirus exposure and HLA in healthy donors. Here immunoSEQ multiplex PCR was the method, and the copy in TCRdb shows in-frame clones only, minus some. Seen here are 150,000 or so clones, 85% to 90% observed once, and the top ten hold less than 7%. The source material was PBMCs. These TCRs come from a woman between 25 and 40 years old in good health and CMV-seropositive.

The chain recombines TRBV18 with TRBJ2-5; TRBD1 agrees at 9 bases. The CDR3 consists of 14 residues. Losses at the gene ends were 3 bases for V and 4 bases for J; bases not matched to a gene: 3. CDR1 and CDR2 from the germline V gene are KGHSH and LQKENI. The CDR3 nucleotides read TGTGCCAGCTCACCTGGACAGGGGCCAGAGACCCAGTACTTC. It specifies CASSPGQGPETQYF.

The chain has TRBV4-1 and TRBJ2-1; TRBD2 agrees at 8 bases. The trim removed 1 base at V and 9 bases at J, leaving 11 bases unmatched. Germline-derived CDR1 and CDR2 are MGHRA and YSYEKL. The CDR3 sequence is 16 residues long. The CDR3 coding sequence is TGCGCCAGCAGCCAAGTGGGGGGTAGCGGGATTGGTGAGCAGTTCTTC. It is translated as CASSQVGGSGIGEQFF.

This clone was counted once. The chain links TRBV13 to TRBJ2-4, with TRBD2 matching over 13 bases. The CDR3 totals 18 residues. V dropped 4 bases and J dropped 3; count of bases not matched to a gene: 9. CDR1 is PRHDT, CDR2 FYEKMQ, per germline (reference sequence). CDR3 sequence reads: CASSSARLAGGLKNIQYF. CDR3 coding DNA: TGTGCCAGCAGCTCAGCACGACTAGCGGGGGGCCTCAAAAACATTCAGTACTTC.

The chain employs TRBV5-6 and TRBJ1-4; 7 nucleotides match TRBD1. CDR1 SGHDT and CDR2 YYEEEE come from the germline V gene. The CDR3 extends over 15 amino acids. V lost 3 bases, J lost 4 bases, and 6 bases stayed unmatched. CDR3 DNA: TGTGCCAGCAGCTGGGCCGGGACAGTTAATGAAAAACTGTTTTTT. Its translation: CASSWAGTVNEKLFF.

The chain recombines TRBV6-1 with TRBJ2-1; 16 bases map to TRBD2. Per germline, CDR1 MNHNS and CDR2 SASEGT. V trimming: 0 bases; J trimming: 9 bases; junction bases outside the gene matches: 5. This CDR3 is built from 17 residues. CDR3 protein: CASSEARGLAGGIEQFF. The DNA of the CDR3 is TGTGCCAGCAGTGAAGCGCGGGGACTAGCGGGAGGGATTGAGCAGTTCTTC.

V is TRBV9 and J is TRBJ1-4; D unclear. This CDR3 comprises 15 residues. Germline values: CDR1 SGDLS, CDR2 YYNGEE. Trimming took off 2 bases at V and 4 bases at J, with 12 bases between the two ends. The chain's CDR3 is CASSVDGIGNEKLFF. The CDR3 region has the DNA TGTGCCAGCAGCGTCGATGGTATCGGTAATGAAAAACTGTTTTTT.

This chain connects TRBV19 to TRBJ2-7, with TRBD2 matching 12 bases. Per the germline V gene, CDR1 is LNHDA and CDR2 is SQIVND (reference sequence). This CDR3 spans 15 amino acids. Losses at the gene ends were 3 bases for V and 4 bases for J; bases not matched to a gene: 4. CDR3 in amino acids: CASSMTSGSFYEQYF. CDR3 bases: TGTGCCAGTAGTATGACTAGCGGGAGCTTTTACGAGCAGTACTTC.

The chain is built from TRBV13 and TRBJ2-5; 12 positions match TRBD1. The CDR3 totals 18 residues. From germline, CDR1 is PRHDT and CDR2 FYEKMQ (reference sequence). Trimming removed 4 bases from V and 7 bases from J; junction bases left unmatched: 16. CDR3 region: CASSSGGDRGLSGGTQYF. The CDR3 DNA sequence: TGTGCCAGCAGCTCCGGCGGGGACAGGGGGCTCTCCGGTGGGACCCAGTACTTC. Full variable domain (rest looked up from reference TRBV13 and TRBJ2-5): AAGVIQSPRHLIKEKRETATLKCYPIPRHDTVYWYQQGPGQDPQFLISFYEKMQSDKGSIPDRFSAQQFSDYHSELNMSSLELGDSALYFCASSSGGDRGLSGGTQYFGPGTRLLVL.

This clone turned up a few times. The chain joins TRBV7-2 to TRBJ1-1; a possible D gene is TRBD1 (5 bases). CDR3 size: 14 residues. V dropped 7 bases and J dropped 3 bases, with 15 bases sitting between them. Germline V gene data show CDR1 as SGHTA and CDR2 as FQGNSA. The CDR3 here is CASTLVRVDTEAFF. The CDR3 coding sequence is TGTGCCAGCACCTTGGTCAGGGTGGACACTGAAGCTTTCTTT.

CDR3 sequence (DNA): TGCAGCGGCGGGACTAATGAAAAACTGTTTTTT. The encoded protein is CSGGTNEKLFF. V is TRBV29-1 and J is TRBJ1-4; D is undetermined. The germline V and J ends were trimmed by 7 bases and 2 bases, with 5 bases remaining between them. The CDR3 loop spans 11 amino acids. Germline V lookup: CDR1 SQVTM, CDR2 ANQGSEA.

The chain combines TRBV7-9 with TRBJ2-7, with 12 bases that match TRBD1. The CDR3 spans 14 residues. The V gene's germline CDR1 is SEHNR and CDR2 FQNEAQ (reference sequence). Trimming at V came to 5 bases and at J to 6 bases, leaving 5 bases not matched to a gene. This CDR3 reads CASSLGQGASEQYF. In nucleotides, the CDR3 is TGTGCCAGCAGCCTGGGACAGGGGGCAAGCGAGCAGTACTTC.

The genes are TRBV5-6 and TRBJ1-1, with D possibly being TRBD1 (6 bases). The CDR3 covers 12 residues. The germline V gene encodes CDR1 SGHDT and CDR2 YYEEEE. Deletions cut 1 base from V and 5 bases from J, with 6 bases between. The CDR3 reads CASSLTGTEAFF. The CDR3 nucleotides are TGTGCCAGCAGCTTGACAGGGACTGAAGCTTTCTTT.

The rearrangement links TRBV2 to TRBJ2-3, with D possibly being TRBD2 (5 bases). V was cut by 6 bases and J by 2 bases, with 9 bases left in between. The CDR3 spans 13 residues. Germline-derived CDR1 and CDR2 are SNHLY and FYNNEI. CDR3 amino acids: CASRDFLTDTQYF. The CDR3 region has the DNA TGTGCCAGCAGGGACTTTCTCACAGATACGCAGTATTTT.

The rearrangement links TRBV28 to TRBJ1-5; D ambiguous. CDR3 length equals 13 residues. Germline V CDR1 and CDR2: MDHEN, SYDVKM. V dropped 5 bases and J dropped 0 bases, with 5 bases sitting between them. The CDR3 is CASSEHSNQPQHF. The CDR3 DNA reads TGTGCCAGCAGTGAGCATAGCAATCAGCCCCAGCATTTT.

CDR3 region: CASSRGQGPYEQYF. The CDR3 nucleotides read TGTGCCAGCTCACGGGGACAGGGCCCCTACGAGCAGTACTTC. The J gene is TRBJ2-7, the V gene TRBV18, with 9 bases fitting TRBD1. Germline V lookup: CDR1 KGHSH, CDR2 LQKENI. Trimming cost V 4 bases and J 2 bases; bases outside gene matches: 3. The CDR3 contains 14 residues.

The chain combines TRBV10-2 with TRBJ1-5, with D possibly matching TRBD1 (6 bases). Looked up from germline, CDR1 is WSHSY and CDR2 is SAAADI. Deletions cut 1 base from V and 6 bases from J, with 10 bases between. This CDR3 is built from 14 residues. CDR3 protein: CASSELLGGQPQHF. The DNA of the CDR3 is TGCGCCAGCAGTGAGTTACTAGGGGGTCAGCCCCAGCATTTT.

This clone has more than one count but fewer than ten. V and J are TRBV2 and TRBJ2-7; TRBD1 matches at 10 bases. V dropped 3 bases and J dropped 6; count of bases not matched to a gene: 5. This CDR3 region has 14 residues. Germline values: CDR1 SNHLY, CDR2 FYNNEI. This chain's CDR3 is CASSDGDRGREQYF. For the CDR3, the DNA is TGTGCCAGCAGTGACGGGGACAGGGGACGCGAGCAGTACTTC.

This clone is a singleton in its sample. The chain employs TRBV27 and TRBJ2-3; 9 bases match TRBD1. Looked up from germline, CDR1 is MNHEY and CDR2 is SMNVEV (reference sequence). The CDR3 is 16 residues long. J was trimmed by 1 base and V by 4 bases; bases with no gene match: 6. The DNA for the CDR3 is TGTGCCAGCAGTTGGGCGGACAGGGGAGGCACAGATACGCAGTATTTT. Protein sequence: CASSWADRGGTDTQYF.

J is TRBJ2-2 and V is TRBV9, with TRBD1 matching 7 bases. The germline V gene encodes CDR1 SGDLS and CDR2 YYNGEE. V was clipped by 8 bases and J by 2 bases; unmatched bases: 3. CDR3 length: 13 residues. The CDR3 here is CASRQGNTGELFF. CDR3 sequence (DNA): TGTGCCAGTAGACAGGGAAACACCGGGGAGCTGTTTTTT.

The chain couples TRBV10-3 to TRBJ2-5; 7 bases agree with TRBD2. CDR1 and CDR2 from the germline V gene are ENHRY and SYGVKD. The CDR3 sequence is 14 residues long. V was clipped by 4 bases and J by 4 bases; unmatched bases: 6. The CDR3 region has the DNA TGTGCCATCAGTGTTGGCGGGAGCACAGAGACCCAGTACTTC. Translated, it gives CAISVGGSTETQYF.

The chain joins TRBV4-2 to TRBJ2-3, with D unclear. The germline V gene has CDR1 LGHNA and CDR2 YNFKEQ. The CDR3 has 15 residues. The V end lost 1 base, the J end lost 2 bases, and 10 bases lay between the germline ends. This CDR3 is CASSQGGRTTDTQYF. The CDR3 DNA reads TGTGCCAGCAGCCAAGGTGGTAGAACCACAGATACGCAGTATTTT.

The rearrangement links TRBV28 to TRBJ2-3; 7 bases fit TRBD1. The germline CDR1 and CDR2 sequences are MDHEN and SYDVKM. Losses at the gene ends were 1 base for V and 7 bases for J; bases not matched to a gene: 5. This CDR3 is 14 amino acids long. The CDR3 nucleotides read TGTGCCAGCAGTTTATATAGCAGGGGGAATACGCAGTATTTT. Its translation: CASSLYSRGNTQYF. The full variable domain, its missing parts supplied by reference TRBV28 and TRBJ2-3, is DVKVTQSSRYLVKRTGEKVFLECVQDMDHENMFWYRQDPGLGLRLIYFSYDVKMKEKGDIPEGYSVSREKKERFSLILESASTNQTSMYLCASSLYSRGNTQYFGPGTRLTVL.

This clone showed up just once. The chain employs TRBV7-2 and TRBJ1-1, with D uncertain. V lost 8 bases to trimming and J lost 11 bases, with 21 bases between them. CDR1 SGHTA and CDR2 FQGNSA come from the germline V gene. This CDR3 region has 13 residues. In DNA form, the CDR3 reads TGTGCCAGCCGACCTGGCCCAGCCGCGGGCGCTTTCTTT. Encoded protein: CASRPGPAAGAFF.